Listed here are 14 T cell receptor beta chains from one sample, sequenced in a study of blood T cell repertoires in COVID-19. Sequencing was performed with immunoSEQ multiplex PCR; in TCRdb, only in-frame clones are kept and a portion is missing. The sample shows about 50,000 clones, about 83% of them seen only once. The sequenced sample was peripheral blood. Every receptor here comes from a man aged 70-80 years with active COVID-19.

The chain joins TRBV25-1 to TRBJ1-1, with TRBD1 matching 8 bases. Trimming at V came to 8 bases and at J to 4 bases, leaving 6 bases not matched to a gene. The CDR3 runs to 13 residues. Looked up from germline, CDR1 is MGHDK and CDR2 is SYGVNS. The CDR3 region is CASRQGWITEAFF. In DNA form, the CDR3 reads TGTGCCAGCCGACAGGGGTGGATCACTGAAGCTTTCTTT.

V is TRBV7-2 and J is TRBJ2-7; D gene uncertain. The CDR3 sequence is 13 residues long. Germline V gene sequence: CDR1 SGHTA, CDR2 FQGNSA. V was pared by 0 bases and J by 5 bases, with 8 bases between. For the CDR3, the DNA is TGTGCCAGCAGCTTAGCGAGGATCCACGAGCAGTACTTC. Translated: CASSLARIHEQYF.

The chain recombines TRBV7-2 with TRBJ2-7, with 14 bases aligning to TRBD2. The CDR3 loop spans 15 amino acids. From germline, CDR1 is SGHTA and CDR2 FQGNSA. The V and J ends lost 5 bases and 6 bases, in that order; junction bases with no gene match: 6. The DNA of the CDR3 is TGTGCCAGCAGCATAATGACTAGCGGGGGGGGCGAGCAGTACTTC. Its protein is CASSIMTSGGGEQYF.

This clone appeared once. This chain links TRBV6-6 with TRBJ1-1, with TRBD1 matching 7 bases. The CDR3 consists of 12 residues. Germline V gene lookup returns CDR1 MNHNY and CDR2 SVGAGI (reference sequence). This chain's CDR3 is CATHQGGQKAFF. CDR3 in DNA: TGTGCAACCCACCAGGGGGGACAAAAAGCTTTCTTT.

The sample holds one count of this clone. The chain is built from TRBV5-6 and TRBJ2-5, with D perhaps TRBD2 (7 bases). CDR1 is SGHDT and CDR2 is YYEEEE in the germline V gene. The CDR3 contains 14 residues. V gave up 2 bases and J gave up 3 bases, with 11 bases separating them. The CDR3 nucleotides are TGTGCCAGCAGCTTAAGGGGGGGAAAAGAGACCCAGTACTTC. This gives the protein CASSLRGGKETQYF.

The J gene is TRBJ1-5, the V gene TRBV30; 7 nucleotides match TRBD1. Looked up from germline, CDR1 is GTSNPN and CDR2 is SVGIG (reference sequence). This CDR3 is built from 15 residues. V was clipped by 4 bases and J by 5 bases; unmatched bases: 11. Here the CDR3 reads CAWTPPWQGDQPQHF. As DNA, the CDR3 is TGTGCCTGGACCCCCCCCTGGCAGGGGGATCAGCCCCAGCATTTT.

This chain uses TRBV4-1 with TRBJ2-6, with 9 bases identical to TRBD1. The CDR3 runs 17 residues. V trimming: 4 bases; J trimming: 2 bases; junction bases outside the gene matches: 6. The germline V gene has CDR1 MGHRA and CDR2 YSYEKL. DNA for the CDR3: TGCGCCAGCAGCCCGGGACAGGGAACGGCTGGGGCCAACGTCCTGACTTTC. Its translation: CASSPGQGTAGANVLTF.

V gene TRBV6-2 or TRBV6-3 combines with J gene TRBJ1-1, with 7 bases lining up with TRBD1. The germline CDR1 and CDR2 sequences are MNHEY and SVGEGT. J lost 2 bases, V lost 4 bases, and 7 bases had no gene match. There are 15 residues in the CDR3. CDR3 sequence: CASSWQGQINTEAFF. In nucleotides, the CDR3 is TGTGCCAGCAGTTGGCAGGGACAGATAAACACTGAAGCTTTCTTT.

V is TRBV6-5 and J is TRBJ2-7; D is perhaps TRBD2 (6 bases). Per the germline V gene, CDR1 is MNHEY and CDR2 is SVGAGI. The CDR3 is 15 amino acids. The V and J ends lost 7 bases and 0 bases respectively, with 16 bases between them. The CDR3 reads CASKNRDSSSYEQYF. CDR3 sequence (DNA): TGTGCCAGCAAAAACCGGGACTCGAGCTCCTACGAGCAGTACTTC.

The genes are TRBV20-1 and TRBJ1-1; D is uncertain. CDR1 is DFQATT, CDR2 SNEGSKA, per germline (reference sequence). The CDR3 contains 11 residues. Trimming stripped 6 bases from V and 10 bases from J, with 15 bases between. The CDR3 loop reads CSAAPGYGAFF. CDR3 coding DNA: TGCAGTGCCGCCCCAGGATACGGAGCTTTCTTT.

The chain recombines TRBV3-1 (or the pseudogene TRBV3-2) with TRBJ2-3; possible D gene TRBD2, 5 bases. Germline assignment: CDR1 LGHDT and CDR2 YNNKEL (reference sequence). Trimming took off 0 bases at V and 9 bases at J, with 7 bases between the two ends. This CDR3 contains 12 residues. CDR3: CASSQDGVTQYF. CDR3 in DNA: TGTGCCAGCAGCCAAGACGGGGTCACGCAGTATTTT.

The chain is built from TRBV11-2 and TRBJ2-3; 16 nucleotides align to TRBD2. The CDR3 consists of 16 residues. The trim removed 5 bases at V and 7 bases at J, leaving 6 bases unmatched. Per the germline V gene, CDR1 is SGHAT and CDR2 is FQNNGV. CDR3 in DNA: TGTGCCAGCAGCGGGACTAGCGGGGGGGCGAGTAATACGCAGTATTTT. Protein sequence: CASSGTSGGASNTQYF.

This chain joins TRBV18 and TRBJ1-4; 9 nucleotides match TRBD1. The CDR3 consists of 18 residues. After removal of 5 bases from V and 8 bases from J, the junction contained 18 bases not matched to a gene. Per germline, CDR1 KGHSH and CDR2 LQKENI. CDR3 residues: CASSSLNTDRGRGEKLFF. The CDR3 region has the DNA TGTGCCAGCTCATCACTAAACACGGACAGGGGCCGGGGAGAAAAACTGTTTTTT.

Regarding this clone: Germline and junction disagree at one end, which may indicate a read error. The V and J genes are TRBV7-7 and TRBJ2-2; the D gene is possibly TRBD2 (6 bases). The germline gives CDR1 SSHAT, CDR2 FNYEAQ (reference sequence). This CDR3 has 17 amino acids. The CDR3 region has the DNA TGTGCTAGCAGCCACCGACCGGGGAGGAGGCTGGCCGGGGAGCTGTTTTTT. This sequence encodes CASSHRPGRRLAGELFF.